Below, 21 T cell receptor beta chains from the same sample are listed, as sequenced in a study of HIV-infected patients and healthy controls. Using its own MiXCR run on the 5' RACE reads, TCRdb lists one record per CDR3 protein. The sample shows 60,000 to 75,000 distinct CDR3 sequences, roughly 16% of them seen only once. Material for sequencing was CD4+ T cells from blood. The receptors here all came from a human donor in good health.

V and J are TRBV7-8 and TRBJ1-5; D not resolved. The CDR3 length is 16 residues. Germline V gives CDR1 SGHVS, CDR2 FQNEAQ. Deletions cut 0 bases from V and 2 bases from J, with 11 bases between. CDR3 sequence reads: CASSLARASGNQPQHF. CDR3 DNA: TGTGCCAGCAGCTTAGCACGGGCCTCGGGCAATCAGCCCCAGCATTTT.

The genes are TRBV11-3 and TRBJ1-1; D gene uncertain. The V gene lost 2 bases and the J gene lost 6 bases, with 13 bases spanning the gap. The CDR3 spans 14 residues. Germline V gene lookup returns CDR1 SGHNT and CDR2 YENEEA. The CDR3 protein is CASSLSEGYAEAFF. In DNA, the CDR3 is TGTGCCAGCAGCTTATCGGAGGGCTACGCTGAAGCTTTCTTT.

CDR3 residues: CASSPGHSGNTIYF. In nucleotides, the CDR3 is TGTGCCAGCAGCCCCGGACACTCTGGAAACACCATATATTTT. The J gene is TRBJ1-3, the V gene TRBV6-5, with D perhaps TRBD1 (5 bases). Germline values: CDR1 MNHEY, CDR2 SVGAGI. Trimming removed 6 bases from V and 0 bases from J, with 9 bases in between. CDR3 length: 14 amino acids.

The chain joins TRBV27 to TRBJ1-2, with D possibly matching TRBD1 (5 bases). Germline lookup yields CDR1 MNHEY and CDR2 SMNVEV (reference sequence). This CDR3 has 14 amino acids. V lost 7 bases to trimming and J lost 10 bases, with 22 bases between them. The CDR3: CASTAHAGTLIYTF. As DNA, the CDR3 is TGTGCCAGCACCGCCCATGCCGGGACCCTCATCTACACCTTC.

This rearrangement joins TRBV6-5 to TRBJ2-7; tentative D call: TRBD2 (5 bases). The CDR3 consists of 14 residues. Trimming left V 3 bases short and J 7 bases short, with 16 bases between. Germline CDR1 reads MNHEY; CDR2 reads SVGAGI. The CDR3 loop reads CASSYSNFEGEQYF. DNA for the CDR3: TGTGCCAGCAGTTATTCCAACTTCGAGGGTGAGCAGTACTTC.

This clonotype was observed a handful of times. This chain joins TRBV19 and TRBJ2-2; 7 positions match TRBD1. The CDR3 length is 15 residues. CDR1 is LNHDA and CDR2 is SQIVND in the germline V gene (reference sequence). Germline trimming cut 7 bases from V and 0 bases from J; bases unmatched to any gene: 5. CDR3 region: CASTRGQANTGELFF. DNA for the CDR3: TGTGCCAGTACAAGAGGACAGGCGAACACCGGGGAGCTGTTTTTT.

The CDR3 DNA is TGCAGTGCGGGACGTGACGGGACGGACAATCAGCCCCAGTATTTT. Its protein product is CSAGRDGTDNQPQYF. V and J are TRBV20-1 and TRBJ1-5, with D perhaps assigned TRBD1 or TRBD2 (5 bases each). The J call is doubtful: the DNA matches TRBJ2-3 better. The CDR3 length is 15 residues. Germline CDR1 DFQATT, CDR2 SNEGSKA (reference sequence).

This clonotype was seen ten or more times. This chain links TRBV7-6 with TRBJ2-1, with TRBD2 matching over 11 bases. V was clipped by 5 bases and J by 7 bases; unmatched bases: 7. This CDR3 has 15 amino acids. Germline loops: CDR1 SGHVS, CDR2 FNYEAQ. CDR3 in DNA: TGTGCCAGCAGCCTTAGCGGGAGGGCCGGGAATGAGCAGTTCTTC. Translating it yields CASSLSGRAGNEQFF.

A few counts support this clonotype. The chain uses TRBV27 and TRBJ2-7, with a weak D call TRBD1 (5 bases). The CDR3 is made up of 13 amino acids. CDR1 is MNHEY, CDR2 SMNVEV, per germline (reference sequence). V was pared by 5 bases and J by 2 bases, with 10 bases between. In nucleotides, the CDR3 is TGTGCCAGCAGTCCCCAGGGCCCCTACGAGCAGTACTTC. It yields the protein CASSPQGPYEQYF.

This clonotype was picked up many times. The chain employs TRBV20-1 and TRBJ2-7; TRBD2 agrees at 7 bases. Germline-derived CDR1 and CDR2 are DFQATT and SNEGSKA (reference sequence). This CDR3 comprises 15 residues. The junction had 11 bases not matched to a gene; V was cut back by 2 bases and J by 4 bases. The CDR3 here is CSARFGGRGAYEQYF. The CDR3 DNA follows: TGCAGTGCTAGATTCGGCGGGAGAGGGGCGTACGAGCAGTACTTC.

This clonotype was seen a few times. The chain joins TRBV12-5 to TRBJ2-1; 9 bases are shared with TRBD2. Germline CDR1 LGHNT, CDR2 FRNRAP. V dropped 3 bases and J dropped 7; count of bases not matched to a gene: 7. The CDR3 length is 15 residues. The CDR3 loop is CASGFRLAGQNEQFF. CDR3 DNA sequence: TGTGCTAGTGGTTTTAGGCTAGCGGGACAGAATGAGCAGTTCTTC.

This clonotype showed up many times. The chain recombines TRBV13 with TRBJ2-7; TRBD1 matches at 9 bases. J was trimmed by 6 bases and V by 4 bases; bases with no gene match: 13. The CDR3 loop spans 16 amino acids. Germline V lookup: CDR1 PRHDT, CDR2 FYEKMQ (reference sequence). CDR3 sequence: CASSSQYGGQGGEQYF. CDR3 DNA: TGTGCCAGCAGCTCTCAGTATGGGGGACAGGGAGGCGAGCAGTACTTC.

The CDR3 bases are TGTGCCAGCAGTTTCCAACAGGGGGCCGGGGAGCTGTTTTTT. This codes for CASSFQQGAGELFF. This chain joins TRBV28 and TRBJ2-2; 8 nucleotides line up with TRBD1. The CDR3 has 14 amino acids. Germline CDR1 and CDR2: MDHEN and SYDVKM. V shed 3 bases, J shed 6 bases, and the junction held 3 bases outside the gene matches.

J is TRBJ2-3 and V is TRBV2; D assignment may be TRBD1 or TRBD2 (6 bases each). The V gene's germline CDR1 is SNHLY and CDR2 FYNNEI. CDR3 length: 15 residues. V lost 3 bases, J lost 4 bases, and 14 bases lay in between. The CDR3 region is CASSETRGRPDTQYF. In DNA form, the CDR3 reads TGTGCCAGCAGTGAGACCCGGGGGCGTCCAGATACGCAGTATTTT.

This clonotype was recorded a few times. The chain combines TRBV7-2 with TRBJ2-3; D might be TRBD1 (5 bases). CDR3 length: 14 amino acids. Germline V gene lookup returns CDR1 SGHTA and CDR2 FQGNSA. V gave up 3 bases and J gave up 4 bases, with 11 bases separating them. The CDR3 loop reads CASSLGRVPDTQYF. CDR3 DNA: TGTGCCAGCAGCTTGGGCAGGGTCCCAGATACGCAGTATTTT.

This clonotype occurred a few times. This sequence joins TRBV19 and TRBJ2-3; TRBD1 might be the D (6 bases). CDR3 length equals 13 residues. Germline CDR1 reads LNHDA; CDR2 reads SQIVND (reference sequence). Trimming removed 4 bases from V and 1 base from J, with 6 bases in between. The CDR3 loop is CASSRQGTDTQYF. The CDR3 DNA reads TGTGCCAGTAGTAGACAGGGCACAGATACGCAGTATTTT.

This clonotype was observed at least ten times. V is TRBV20-1 and J is TRBJ2-1, with 8 bases matching TRBD1. Losses at the gene ends were 6 bases for V and 11 bases for J; bases not matched to a gene: 12. This CDR3 spans 13 amino acids. Germline V gene lookup returns CDR1 DFQATT and CDR2 SNEGSKA (reference sequence). The CDR3 DNA follows: TGCAGTGCAAAGACACCGGGACAGGAGAAGCAGTTCTTC. Amino acids: CSAKTPGQEKQFF.

This chain uses TRBV6-1 with TRBJ1-5; the D gene is possibly TRBD1 (6 bases). Germline V gene sequence: CDR1 MNHNS, CDR2 SASEGT. CDR3 size: 17 residues. V gave up 6 bases and J gave up 0 bases, with 18 bases separating them. The DNA of the CDR3 is TGTGCCAGCAGGACAGGCGGGGGTGAGCGTAGCAATCAGCCCCAGCATTTT. It codes for CASRTGGGERSNQPQHF.

The rearrangement links TRBV10-3 to TRBJ2-1; 12 positions match TRBD2. V was clipped by 5 bases and J by 10 bases; unmatched bases: 6. CDR1 is ENHRY and CDR2 is SYGVKD in the germline V gene. The CDR3 sequence is 14 residues long. The CDR3 DNA follows: TGTGCCATCAGTCTAGCGGGGGGGCATCGGGAGCAGTTCTTC. This sequence encodes CAISLAGGHREQFF.

This clonotype was detected ten times or more. The gene calls are TRBV12-3 or TRBV12-4 and TRBJ1-5, with TRBD1 as a possible D gene (6 bases). Trimming pared 6 bases from V and 7 bases from J, leaving 10 bases between. The CDR3 runs to 12 residues. This CDR3 is CASSLQGQPQHF. The CDR3 DNA reads TGTGCCAGCAGCCTACAGGGCCAGCCCCAGCATTTT.

This clonotype showed up just a few times. The V and J genes are TRBV7-8 and TRBJ1-2; TRBD1 matches 8 bases. Germline V CDR1 and CDR2: SGHVS, FQNEAQ. This CDR3 is built from 16 residues. V was pared by 1 base and J by 4 bases, with 8 bases of the junction left unmatched. CDR3 residues: CASSLGAGGRTYGYTF. The CDR3 coding sequence is TGTGCCAGCAGCTTAGGGGCAGGGGGCAGGACCTATGGCTACACCTTC.